The sequence of this T cell receptor beta chain was determined in a study of T cells in Graves' hyperthyroidism and ophthalmopathy. Study-level information: Initial diagnosis, before any treatment, was when peripheral blood was collected.

RNA transcripts provided the source from which TCR beta CDR3 regions were amplified. An initial round of RT-PCR targeting the TCR CDR3 relied on the HTBI primer set. One entry per CDR3 protein results from TCRdb running MiXCR on the multiplex PCR reads. This table holds 450,000 to 650,000 distinct CDR3 sequences, 14% found once. This clonotype was recorded many times. The CDR3 extends over 12 amino acids. The V gene lost 1 base and the J gene lost 5 bases, with 8 bases spanning the gap. Per the germline V gene, CDR1 is GTSNPN and CDR2 is SVGIG (reference sequence). The sequencing input was blood. The receptor's source is a woman aged 18-29 years with Graves' ophthalmopathy. J is TRBJ1-2 and V is TRBV30; D is unresolved. The DNA of the CDR3 is TGTGCCTGGAGTGAGAGACCATATGGCTACACCTTC. Residues: CAWSERPYGYTF.